One and the same sample provided the 17 T cell receptor beta chains below, sequenced in a study of T-cell reconstitution after alpha-beta-depleted transplantation in children. Unique molecular identifiers tagged the TCRbeta library. MiXCR was run by TCRdb on the PCR reads, yielding one entry per CDR3 protein. Of more than 200,000 distinct CDR3 sequences in the sample, 7% to 9% were seen once. Material: PBMCs, mostly from graft donor cells, obtained 360 days after TCRalphabeta/CD19-depleted stem cell transplant. These receptor sequences come from a male patient between 2 and 10 years old who had a stem cell transplant for acute myeloid leukemia, so the T cells may come from the graft donor.

The rearrangement links TRBV7-2 to TRBJ1-2; TRBD1 aligns across 7 bases. The trim removed 3 bases at V and 4 bases at J, leaving 8 bases unmatched. The V gene's germline CDR1 is SGHTA and CDR2 FQGNSA. The CDR3 sequence is 15 residues long. In nucleotides, the CDR3 is TGTGCCAGCAGCTTGAGACAGGGCGGTGGCTATGGCTACACCTTC. This translates into CASSLRQGGGYGYTF.

The J gene is TRBJ2-3, the V gene TRBV20-1; 7 positions match TRBD1. The V segment lost 3 bases and the J segment 0 bases; nucleotides outside the gene matches: 9. Germline CDR1 and CDR2: DFQATT and SNEGSKA (reference sequence). The CDR3 length is 16 residues. The CDR3: CSASDRARTSTDTQYF. The CDR3 nucleotides read TGCAGTGCTAGCGACAGGGCGAGAACTAGCACAGATACGCAGTATTTT.

The chain couples TRBV12-3 or TRBV12-4 to TRBJ1-1, with D possibly matching TRBD1 (6 bases). V was shortened by 3 bases and J by 6 bases, with 11 bases between the two germline ends. The CDR3 spans 13 residues. The CDR3 spells CASSFSGVAEAFF. CDR3 bases: TGTGCCAGCAGTTTTTCAGGGGTCGCTGAAGCTTTCTTT.

There are many counts of this clonotype. The chain couples TRBV5-1 to TRBJ2-3; 9 positions match TRBD2. The V and J ends lost 4 bases and 1 base, in that order; junction bases with no gene match: 7. Germline V gives CDR1 SGHRS, CDR2 YFSETQ. The length of the CDR3 is 16 residues. The CDR3 reads CASSTGTSLRTDTQYF. CDR3 DNA: TGCGCCAGCAGCACCGGGACTAGCTTGCGCACAGATACGCAGTATTTT.

This clonotype appeared many times. V is TRBV5-6 and J is TRBJ2-2; 10 nucleotides agree with TRBD2. The germline V gene encodes CDR1 SGHDT and CDR2 YYEEEE. The CDR3 has 16 amino acids. The V gene end was trimmed by 4 bases and the J gene end by 1 base; junction bases not matched to a gene: 4. The CDR3: CASSLASGRNTGELFF. For the CDR3, the DNA is TGTGCCAGCAGCCTGGCTAGCGGGAGGAACACCGGGGAGCTGTTTTTT.

The chain carries TRBV9 and TRBJ2-3, with TRBD2 identical over 7 bases. The CDR3 loop spans 15 amino acids. Germline CDR1 SGDLS, CDR2 YYNGEE. The V segment lost 2 bases and the J segment 6 bases; nucleotides outside the gene matches: 9. The CDR3 coding sequence is TGTGCCAGCAGCGTTTCTATCGGGAGGCGGGATACGCAGTATTTT. It translates to CASSVSIGRRDTQYF.

The chain employs TRBV7-2 and TRBJ2-5; 7 nucleotides line up with TRBD1. CDR3 size: 15 residues. The V gene end was trimmed by 5 bases and the J gene end by 2 bases; junction bases not matched to a gene: 8. Looked up from germline, CDR1 is SGHTA and CDR2 is FQGNSA. CDR3 nucleotide sequence: TGTGCCAGCAGCGTGTACGGGACAGCACAAGAGACCCAGTACTTC. Amino acid sequence: CASSVYGTAQETQYF.

In its sample, this clonotype was seen a few times. The chain recombines TRBV6-1 with TRBJ2-7, with 10 bases lining up with TRBD1. The junction had 5 bases not matched to a gene; V was cut back by 10 bases and J by 2 bases. Germline CDR1 MNHNS, CDR2 SASEGT. The length of the CDR3 is 13 residues. The CDR3 coding sequence is TGTGCCATCTTTGGACAGGGGGCCTACGAGCAGTACGTC. Protein product: CAIFGQGAYEQYV.

Points on this clonotype: The junction and the germline gene differ at one end; a read error may be behind it. The rearrangement joins TRBV7-9 to TRBJ1-1; 8 nucleotides agree with TRBD1. This CDR3 contains 15 residues. Germline V gives CDR1 SEHNR, CDR2 FQNEAQ (reference sequence). The CDR3 DNA reads as TGTTCCAGCAGCCCCAAGACAGGGGATAACACTGAAGCTTTCTTT. Its translation is CSSSPKTGDNTEAFF.

This rearrangement joins TRBV27 to TRBJ1-5; possibly TRBD1 for D (5 bases). Germline V gene lookup returns CDR1 MNHEY and CDR2 SMNVEV (reference sequence). The CDR3 runs to 17 residues. V dropped 6 bases and J dropped 2 bases, with 20 bases sitting between them. CDR3 sequence reads: CASSPRGLRRGNQPQHF. Written as DNA, the CDR3 is TGTGCCAGCAGCCCTCGGGGACTCAGAAGGGGCAATCAGCCCCAGCATTTT.

This clonotype was observed a few times. The chain has TRBV7-9 and TRBJ2-3; D is unresolved. In germline, CDR1 is SEHNR, CDR2 FQNEAQ (reference sequence). The CDR3 spans 13 residues. Between the trimmed V and J ends, which lost 1 base and 4 bases, there was a span of 6 bases. This CDR3 reads CASSLDWADTQYF. In DNA, the CDR3 is TGTGCCAGCAGCTTAGATTGGGCAGATACGCAGTATTTT.

There are many counts of this clonotype. The V call is TRBV20-1, the J call TRBJ2-6, with D perhaps being TRBD1 or TRBD2 (7 bases each). The CDR3 has 16 amino acids. Germline-derived CDR1 and CDR2 are DFQATT and SNEGSKA (reference sequence). CDR3 in amino acids: CPRGRGSPSGANVLTF. As DNA, the CDR3 is TGCCCCAGGGGGAGGGGAAGCCCCTCTGGGGCCAACGTCCTGACTTTC.

This clonotype was seen ten or more times. This rearrangement joins TRBV20-1 to TRBJ1-1, with D uncertain. The length of the CDR3 is 12 residues. Germline V gives CDR1 DFQATT, CDR2 SNEGSKA (reference sequence). The germline V and J ends were trimmed by 5 bases and 11 bases, with 18 bases remaining between them. This CDR3 is CSAYVMDLRAFF. CDR3 sequence (DNA): TGCAGTGCTTATGTAATGGACCTGCGGGCTTTCTTT.

This chain links TRBV6-5 with TRBJ2-3, with D tentatively TRBD1 (6 bases). The V end lost 2 bases, the J end lost 1 base, and 10 bases lay between the germline ends. CDR1 and CDR2 (germline): MNHEY, SVGAGI. CDR3 length: 15 amino acids. In DNA form, the CDR3 reads TGTGCCAGCAGTTACGGGGGCCGAGGCACAGATACGCAGTATTTT. The encoded protein is CASSYGGRGTDTQYF.

V gene TRBV5-1 combines with J gene TRBJ2-5; 7 positions match TRBD1. The CDR3 totals 13 residues. Germline values: CDR1 SGHRS, CDR2 YFSETQ. With V trimmed by 5 bases and J by 3 bases, 4 bases remained unmatched. CDR3: CASRLGQEETQYF. The DNA for the CDR3 is TGCGCCAGCAGGCTCGGACAGGAAGAGACCCAGTACTTC. The full variable domain, its missing parts supplied by reference TRBV5-1 and TRBJ2-5, is KAGVTQTPRYLIKTRGQQVTLSCSPISGHRSVSWYQQTPGQGLQFLFEYFSETQRNKGNFPGRFSGRQFSNSRSEMNVSTLELGDSALYLCASRLGQEETQYFGPGTRLLVL.

In its sample, this clonotype was seen many times. The chain employs TRBV7-9 and TRBJ2-1, with 7 bases aligning to TRBD2. The CDR3 consists of 16 residues. CDR1 SEHNR and CDR2 FQNEAQ come from the germline V gene (reference sequence). V shed 1 base, J shed 3 bases, and the junction held 6 bases outside the gene matches. This CDR3 is CASSLVGGSVYNEQFF. The CDR3 nucleotides read TGTGCCAGCAGCTTAGTTGGCGGGAGTGTCTACAATGAGCAGTTCTTC.

This clonotype was picked up many times. The genes are TRBV20-1 and TRBJ2-1, with 14 bases lining up with TRBD2. The ends lost 6 bases at V and 5 bases at J; junction bases unmatched: 3. Germline V lookup: CDR1 DFQATT, CDR2 SNEGSKA (reference sequence). The CDR3 extends over 14 amino acids. The CDR3 here is CSARTSGGNNEQFF. CDR3 coding DNA: TGCAGTGCCCGGACTAGCGGGGGGAACAATGAGCAGTTCTTC.